This T cell receptor (beta chain) appears in the sequencing data of a study of Graves' ophthalmopathy and Graves' hyperthyroidism. Across the whole study: Ahead of any treatment, peripheral blood was obtained at the initial diagnosis.

The junction had 4 bases not matched to a gene; V was cut back by 4 bases and J by 6 bases. Germline V CDR1 and CDR2: SGHRS, YFSETQ. CDR3 length: 12 amino acids. Whole-study results and caveats: Ophthalmopathy progression was predicted by the model at 60% to 71% sensitivity and approximately 73% specificity.

This clonotype was seen ten or more times. Antigen: not known. Hyperthyroidism qualified as stable when ophthalmopathy did not develop within 18 months of follow-up. Clinical symptoms, serum thyroxine, TRAb, thyroid ultrasound and orbital computed tomography formed the basis of diagnosis. TCR beta CDR3 regions were amplified from RNA transcripts. The first round was an RT-PCR with HTBI primers, and the second round was a multiplex PCR. One entry per CDR3 protein results from TCRdb running MiXCR on the multiplex PCR reads. Of some 370,000 distinct CDR3 sequences in the sample, about a sixth were seen once.

The chain employs TRBV5-1 and TRBJ2-7, with 7 bases matching TRBD1. The sequence came from an adult woman with stable Graves' hyperthyroidism. The sequenced material came from peripheral blood. CDR3 in DNA: TGCGCCAGCAGCCTGACAGGGTTCGAGCAGTACTTC. Its translation: CASSLTGFEQYF.